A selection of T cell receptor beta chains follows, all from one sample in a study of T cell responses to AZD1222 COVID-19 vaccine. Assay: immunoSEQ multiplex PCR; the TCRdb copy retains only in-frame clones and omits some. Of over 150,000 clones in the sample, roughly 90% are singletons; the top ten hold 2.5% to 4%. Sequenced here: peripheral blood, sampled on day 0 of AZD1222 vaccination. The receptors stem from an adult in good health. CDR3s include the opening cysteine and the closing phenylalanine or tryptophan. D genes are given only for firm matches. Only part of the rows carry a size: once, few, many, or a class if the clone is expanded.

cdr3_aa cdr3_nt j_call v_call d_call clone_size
CASSPGPATNEKLFF TGTGCCAGCAGTCCAGGACCCGCAACTAATGAAAAACTGTTTTTT TRBJ1-4 TRBV6-5 . .
CASSITGPYTREQYF TGTGCCAGCAGCATCACAGGGCCCTACACCCGTGAGCAGTACTTC TRBJ2-7 TRBV5-4 . .
CASSLGRDGSGYTF TGTGCCAGCAGCCTAGGCAGGGACGGATCTGGCTACACCTTC TRBJ1-2 TRBV7-8 . .
CASSQARSQQFF TGTGCCAGCAGCCAAGCCAGGAGTCAGCAGTTCTTC TRBJ2-1 TRBV3-1/TRBV3-2 . once
CASSPGGDRGIPEQYF TGTGCCAGCAGCCCCGGCGGGGACAGGGGGATTCCCGAGCAGTACTTC TRBJ2-7 TRBV5-4 TRBD1 .
CASSQIVGTGELFF TGTGCCAGCAGCCAAATAGTGGGCACCGGGGAGCTGTTTTTT TRBJ2-2 TRBV3-1/TRBV3-2 . .
CASSYRTSRGALSYEQYF TGTGCCAGCAGTTACCGTACAAGCCGGGGGGCCCTCTCCTACGAGCAGTACTTC TRBJ2-7 TRBV6-2/TRBV6-3 . .
CATSPPGALNSPLHF TGTGCCACTTCGCCACCGGGGGCGCTTAATTCACCCCTCCACTTT TRBJ1-6 TRBV6-5 . .
CASSLGTGSIFYTF TGTGCCAGCAGCTTAGGGACAGGGTCAATCTTCTACACCTTC TRBJ1-2 TRBV7-8 TRBD1 .
CASSETRRETQYF TGTGCCAGTAGTGAGACTAGGAGGGAGACCCAGTACTTC TRBJ2-5 TRBV19 . .
CASSQGTGERLETQYF TGCGCCAGCAGCCAAGGGACAGGGGAGAGGTTGGAGACCCAGTACTTC TRBJ2-5 TRBV4-3 TRBD1 .
CASSPRPGDINGNQPQHF TGTGCCAGCAGCCCACGGCCGGGGGACATTAATGGCAATCAGCCCCAGCATTTT TRBJ1-5 TRBV9 . .
CASSPGFEAFF TGTGCCAGCTCACCAGGATTCGAAGCTTTCTTT TRBJ1-1 TRBV18 . .
CASSSWPPSGNTIYF TGTGCCAGCAGCTCTTGGCCTCCCTCTGGAAACACCATATATTTT TRBJ1-3 TRBV5-6 . .
CASSRGVQGQPQHF TGTGCCAGCAGCCGGGGGGTCCAGGGGCAGCCCCAGCATTTT TRBJ1-5 TRBV5-4 . .
CASSYSAGNTEAFF TGTGCCAGCAGTTACTCAGCCGGGAACACTGAAGCTTTCTTT TRBJ1-1 TRBV6-2/TRBV6-3 . .
CASRGTLRNTEAFF TGTGCCAGCAGAGGGACACTCCGAAACACTGAAGCTTTCTTT TRBJ1-1 TRBV28 . .
CASSIIAGGGDTQYF TGTGCCAGTAGTATTATAGCGGGGGGCGGGGATACGCAGTATTTT TRBJ2-3 TRBV19 TRBD2 .
CASSLDGILTPSSGNTIYF TGTGCCAGCAGCTTGGACGGAATATTGACCCCGAGCTCTGGAAACACCATATATTTT TRBJ1-3 TRBV5-4 . .
CASSLATGGVEQFF TGTGCCAGCAGCTTAGCGACAGGGGGCGTTGAGCAGTTCTTC TRBJ2-1 TRBV7-2 TRBD1 .
CASSLEPPSETF TGTGCCAGCAGCTTGGAGCCCCCGTCGGAGACCTTC TRBJ1-2 TRBV5-4 . .
CASMGRRQETQYF TGTGCCAGCATGGGGCGAAGGCAAGAGACCCAGTACTTC TRBJ2-5 TRBV2 . .